This T cell receptor beta chain was obtained from a study of T cell repertoires in cytomegalovirus infection. General observations from the study: Of the TCR beta families, the public ones yielded a cumulative frequency that identified carriers of CMV plus the relevant HLA.

The CDR3 is made up of 15 amino acids. In germline, CDR1 is SGHTA, CDR2 FQGNSA. Deletions cut 4 bases from V and 3 bases from J, with 13 bases between. TCRdb reprocessed the reads via MiXCR and lists one record per CDR3 protein. The table records approximately 81,000 distinct CDR3 sequences, roughly a quarter of them present only once. On this clonotype: Its specificity is unknown.

The sample was CD8+ T cells from cultured PBMCs, taken from culture after CMV antigen stimulation. The clonotype was recovered from a human donor in good health (CMV status not recorded). Some clones in this sample may be carry-over from other donors' samples. V gene TRBV7-2 combines with J gene TRBJ2-1, with a weak D call TRBD2 (7 bases). The CDR3 nucleotides are TGTGCCAGCAGCTGGGGGGCGGGGGACTACAATGAGCAGTTCTTC. Translated: CASSWGAGDYNEQFF.